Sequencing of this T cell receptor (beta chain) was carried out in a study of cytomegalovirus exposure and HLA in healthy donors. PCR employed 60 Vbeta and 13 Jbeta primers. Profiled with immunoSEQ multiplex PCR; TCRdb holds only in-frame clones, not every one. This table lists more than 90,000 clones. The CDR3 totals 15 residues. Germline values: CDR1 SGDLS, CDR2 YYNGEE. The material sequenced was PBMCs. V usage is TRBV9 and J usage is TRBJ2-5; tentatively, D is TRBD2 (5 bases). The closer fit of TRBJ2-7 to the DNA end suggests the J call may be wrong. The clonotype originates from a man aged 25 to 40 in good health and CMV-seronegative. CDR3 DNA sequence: TGTGCCAGCAGCCTCGGACTGACTACAAGGCACGAGCAGTACTTC. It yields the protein CASSLGLTTRHEQYF.